This paragraph covers one TCR beta chain sequence. These data come from a study of blood T cell repertoires in COVID-19. Study overall: From the United States, Italy and Spain came samples of acute and convalescent COVID-19. Sources were T cells, B-cell-depleted T cells, or PBMCs; the material itself was cDNA or gDNA.

Methods used by the authors: Nucleated cell counts were estimated from reference gene primer amplification. Only in-frame clones appear in the TCRdb table, and some are missing; sequencing was by immunoSEQ multiplex PCR. The V and J calls and the clone size are those of that table, but D and trimming were determined from the DNA. The data hold some 300,000 clones, with more than 70% observed a single time. Germline CDR1 reads SGHRS; CDR2 reads YFSETQ. V gave up 0 bases and J gave up 5 bases, with 20 bases separating them. CDR3 length: 17 residues. The V gene is TRBV5-1, the J gene TRBJ2-5; D possibly corresponds to TRBD2 (9 bases). Sequencing was carried out using peripheral blood. The TCR sequence derives from a woman aged 25-40 years who had recovered from COVID-19. CDR3: CASSLGGSGGQEETQYF. CDR3 in DNA: TGCGCCAGCAGCTTGGGTGGTAGCGGGGGACAGGAGGAGACCCAGTACTTC.